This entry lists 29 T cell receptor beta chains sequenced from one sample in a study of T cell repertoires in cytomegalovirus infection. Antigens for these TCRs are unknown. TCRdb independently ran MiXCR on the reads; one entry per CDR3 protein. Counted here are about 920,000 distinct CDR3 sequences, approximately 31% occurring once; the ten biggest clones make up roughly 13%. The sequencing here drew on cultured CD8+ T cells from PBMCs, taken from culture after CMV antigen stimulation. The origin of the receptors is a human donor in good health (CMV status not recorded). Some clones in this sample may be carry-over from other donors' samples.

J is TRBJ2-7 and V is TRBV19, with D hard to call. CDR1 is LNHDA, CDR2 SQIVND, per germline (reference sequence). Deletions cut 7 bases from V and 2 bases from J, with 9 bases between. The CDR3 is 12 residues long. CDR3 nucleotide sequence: TGTGCCAGTACCAATCGAGCCTACGAGCAGTACTTC. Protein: CASTNRAYEQYF.

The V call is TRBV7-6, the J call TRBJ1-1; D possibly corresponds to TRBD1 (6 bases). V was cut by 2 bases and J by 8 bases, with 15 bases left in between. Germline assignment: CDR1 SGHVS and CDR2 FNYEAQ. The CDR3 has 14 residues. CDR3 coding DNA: TGTGCCAGCAGCTTACCAGACAGGACGGTCGAAGCTTTCTTT. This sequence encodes CASSLPDRTVEAFF.

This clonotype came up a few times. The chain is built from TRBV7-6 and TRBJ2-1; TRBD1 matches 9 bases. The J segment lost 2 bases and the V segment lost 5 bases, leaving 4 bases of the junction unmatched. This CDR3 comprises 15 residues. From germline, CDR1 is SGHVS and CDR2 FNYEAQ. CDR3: CASSMDRGPYNEQFF. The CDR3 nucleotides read TGTGCCAGCAGCATGGACAGGGGCCCCTACAATGAGCAGTTCTTC.

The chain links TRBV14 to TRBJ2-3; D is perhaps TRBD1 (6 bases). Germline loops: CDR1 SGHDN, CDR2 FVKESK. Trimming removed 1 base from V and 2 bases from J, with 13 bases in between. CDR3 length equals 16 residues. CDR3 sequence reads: CASSQGGRGVTDTQYF. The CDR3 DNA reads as TGTGCCAGCAGCCAAGGAGGCAGGGGAGTCACAGATACGCAGTATTTT.

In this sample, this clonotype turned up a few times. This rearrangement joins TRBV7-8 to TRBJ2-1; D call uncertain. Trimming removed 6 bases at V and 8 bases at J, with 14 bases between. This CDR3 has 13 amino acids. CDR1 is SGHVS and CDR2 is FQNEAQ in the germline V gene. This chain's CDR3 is CASSSSVGDEQFF. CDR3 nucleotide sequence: TGTGCCAGCAGTTCCTCGGTGGGCGATGAGCAGTTCTTC.

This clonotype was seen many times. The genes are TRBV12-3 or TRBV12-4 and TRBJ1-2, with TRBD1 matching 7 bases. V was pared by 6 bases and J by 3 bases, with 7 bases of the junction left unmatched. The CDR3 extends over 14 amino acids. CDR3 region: CASSSGGPYYGYTF. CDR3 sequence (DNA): TGTGCCAGCAGCTCAGGGGGTCCGTACTATGGCTACACCTTC.

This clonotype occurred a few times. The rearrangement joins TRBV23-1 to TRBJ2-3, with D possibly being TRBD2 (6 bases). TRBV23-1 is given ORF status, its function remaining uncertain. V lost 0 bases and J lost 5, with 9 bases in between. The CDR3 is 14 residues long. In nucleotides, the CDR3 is TGCGCCAGCAGTCAATCGGGGGGAAGAGATACGCAGTATTTT. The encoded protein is CASSQSGGRDTQYF.

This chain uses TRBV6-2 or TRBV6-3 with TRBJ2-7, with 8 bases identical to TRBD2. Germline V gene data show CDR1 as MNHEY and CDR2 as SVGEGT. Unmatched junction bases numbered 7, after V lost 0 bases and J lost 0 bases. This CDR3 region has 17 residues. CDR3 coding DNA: TGTGCCAGCAGTTACTCGAGGGAGCGGGGGCCCTCCTACGAGCAGTACTTC. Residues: CASSYSRERGPSYEQYF.

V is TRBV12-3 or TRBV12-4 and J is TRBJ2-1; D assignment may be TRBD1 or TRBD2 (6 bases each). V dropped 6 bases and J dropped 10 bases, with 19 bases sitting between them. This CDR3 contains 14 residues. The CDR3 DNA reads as TGTGCCAGCAGCCGGGGGCGCGATGTTCGGGAGCAGTTCTTC. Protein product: CASSRGRDVREQFF.

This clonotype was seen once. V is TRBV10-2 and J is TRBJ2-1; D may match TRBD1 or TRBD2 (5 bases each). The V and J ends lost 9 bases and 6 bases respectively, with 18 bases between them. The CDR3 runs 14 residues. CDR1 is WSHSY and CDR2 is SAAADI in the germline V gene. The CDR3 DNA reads TGCGCCAGTCGGCGAGGGGCCGGAGGCAATGAGCAGTTCTTC. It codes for CASRRGAGGNEQFF.

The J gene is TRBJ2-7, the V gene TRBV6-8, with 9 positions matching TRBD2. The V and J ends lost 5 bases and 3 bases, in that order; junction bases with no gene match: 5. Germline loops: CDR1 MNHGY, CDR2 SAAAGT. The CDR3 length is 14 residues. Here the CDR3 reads CASSQRGAHYEQYF. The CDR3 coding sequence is TGTGCCAGCAGTCAGCGGGGGGCCCACTACGAGCAGTACTTC.

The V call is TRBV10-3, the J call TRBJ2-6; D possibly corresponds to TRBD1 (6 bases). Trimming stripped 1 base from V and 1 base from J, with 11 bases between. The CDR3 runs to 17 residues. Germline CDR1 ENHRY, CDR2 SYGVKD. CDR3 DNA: TGTGCCATCAGTGAGTGGGGGCTAGAATCTGGGGCCAACGTCCTGACTTTC. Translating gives CAISEWGLESGANVLTF.

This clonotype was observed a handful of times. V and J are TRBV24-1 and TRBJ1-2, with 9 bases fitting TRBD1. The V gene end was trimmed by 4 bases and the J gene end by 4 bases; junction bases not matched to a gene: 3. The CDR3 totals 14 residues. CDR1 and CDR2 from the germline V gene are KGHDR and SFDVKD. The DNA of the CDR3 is TGTGCCACCAGTGACTGGGACAGGGCCTATGGCTACACCTTC. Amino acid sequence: CATSDWDRAYGYTF.

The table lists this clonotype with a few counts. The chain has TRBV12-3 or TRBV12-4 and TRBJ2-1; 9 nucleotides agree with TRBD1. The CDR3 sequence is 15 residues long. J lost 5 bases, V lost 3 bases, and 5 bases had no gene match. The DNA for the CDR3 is TGTGCCAGCAGTTTCTGGGACAGGGCTCACAATGAGCAGTTCTTC. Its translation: CASSFWDRAHNEQFF.

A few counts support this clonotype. In DNA, the CDR3 is TGTGCCACCAGCAGAGATTTCACCTACGAGCAGTACGTC. Protein: CATSRDFTYEQYV. The chain joins TRBV15 to TRBJ2-7; D call uncertain. V was shortened by 0 bases and J by 2 bases, with 5 bases between the two germline ends. Germline lookup yields CDR1 LNHNV and CDR2 YYDKDF (reference sequence). The CDR3 covers 13 residues.

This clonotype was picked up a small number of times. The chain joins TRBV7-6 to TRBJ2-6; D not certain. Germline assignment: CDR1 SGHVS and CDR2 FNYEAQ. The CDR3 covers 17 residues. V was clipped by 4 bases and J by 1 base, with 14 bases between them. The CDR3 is CASSSTLTVSGANVLTF. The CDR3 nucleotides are TGTGCCAGCAGCTCGACCTTGACTGTTTCTGGGGCCAACGTCCTGACTTTC.

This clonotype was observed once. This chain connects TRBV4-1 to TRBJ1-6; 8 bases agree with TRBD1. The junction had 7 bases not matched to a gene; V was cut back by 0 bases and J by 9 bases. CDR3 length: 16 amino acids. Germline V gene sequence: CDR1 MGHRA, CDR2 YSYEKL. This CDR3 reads CASSQEGTGFVSPLHF. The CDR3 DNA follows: TGCGCCAGCAGCCAAGAAGGGACAGGTTTCGTTTCACCCCTCCACTTT.

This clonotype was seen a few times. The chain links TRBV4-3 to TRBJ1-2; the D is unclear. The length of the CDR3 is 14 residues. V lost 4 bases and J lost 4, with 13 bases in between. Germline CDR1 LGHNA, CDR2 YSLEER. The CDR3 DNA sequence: TGCGCCAGCAGCCCCGGGGAGGGAGCCTATGGCTACACCTTC. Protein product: CASSPGEGAYGYTF.

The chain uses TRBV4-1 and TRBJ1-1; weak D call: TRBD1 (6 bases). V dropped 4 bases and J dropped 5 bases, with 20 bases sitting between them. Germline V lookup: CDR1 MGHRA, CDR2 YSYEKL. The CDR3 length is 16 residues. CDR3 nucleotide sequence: TGCGCCAGCAGCCTAAGGGGCGGGGGCGAGTATACTGAAGCTTTCTTT. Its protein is CASSLRGGGEYTEAFF.

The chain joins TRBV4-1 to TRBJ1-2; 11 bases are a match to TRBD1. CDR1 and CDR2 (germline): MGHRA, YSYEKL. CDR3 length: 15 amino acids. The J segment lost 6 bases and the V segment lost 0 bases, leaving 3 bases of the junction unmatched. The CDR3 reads CASSQEGTGGDGYTF. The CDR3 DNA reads TGCGCCAGCAGCCAAGAGGGGACAGGGGGAGATGGCTACACCTTC.

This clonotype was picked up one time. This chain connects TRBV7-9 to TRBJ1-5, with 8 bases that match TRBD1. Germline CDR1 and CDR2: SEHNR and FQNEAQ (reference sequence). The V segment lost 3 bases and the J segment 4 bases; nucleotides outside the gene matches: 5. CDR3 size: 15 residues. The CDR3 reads CASSFPGGKNQPQHF. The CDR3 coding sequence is TGTGCCAGCAGCTTCCCAGGGGGCAAGAATCAGCCCCAGCATTTT.

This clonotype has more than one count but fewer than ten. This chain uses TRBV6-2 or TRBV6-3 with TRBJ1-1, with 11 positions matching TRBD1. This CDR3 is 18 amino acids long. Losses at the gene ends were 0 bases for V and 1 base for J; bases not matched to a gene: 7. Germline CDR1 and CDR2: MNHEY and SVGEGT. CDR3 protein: CASSYSRTGGAKNTEAFF. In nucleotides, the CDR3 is TGTGCCAGCAGTTACTCCCGGACAGGGGGCGCAAAGAACACTGAAGCTTTCTTT.

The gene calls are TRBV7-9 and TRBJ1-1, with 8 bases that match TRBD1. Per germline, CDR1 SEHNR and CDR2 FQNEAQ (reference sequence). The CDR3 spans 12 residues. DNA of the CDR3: TGTGTCTGGGGACAGGTGAACACTGAAGCTTTCTTT. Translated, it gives CVWGQVNTEAFF.

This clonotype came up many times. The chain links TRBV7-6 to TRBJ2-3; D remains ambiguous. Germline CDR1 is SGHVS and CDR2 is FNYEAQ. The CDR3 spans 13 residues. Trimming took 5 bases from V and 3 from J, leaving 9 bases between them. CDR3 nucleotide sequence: TGTGCCAGCAGCCTGGGGATGACAGATACGCAGTATTTT. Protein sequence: CASSLGMTDTQYF.

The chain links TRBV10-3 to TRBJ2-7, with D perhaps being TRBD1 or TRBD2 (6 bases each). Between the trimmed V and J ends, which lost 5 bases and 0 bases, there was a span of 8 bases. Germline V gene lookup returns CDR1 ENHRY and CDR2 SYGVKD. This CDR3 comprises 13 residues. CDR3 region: CAISRGDSYEQYF. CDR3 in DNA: TGTGCCATCAGTAGGGGGGACTCCTACGAGCAGTACTTC.

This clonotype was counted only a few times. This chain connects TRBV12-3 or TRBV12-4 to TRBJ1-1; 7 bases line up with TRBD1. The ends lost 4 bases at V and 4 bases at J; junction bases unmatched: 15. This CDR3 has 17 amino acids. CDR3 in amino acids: CASSWPNRGQFGTEAFF. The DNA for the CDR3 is TGTGCCAGCAGTTGGCCTAACAGGGGCCAATTCGGCACTGAAGCTTTCTTT.

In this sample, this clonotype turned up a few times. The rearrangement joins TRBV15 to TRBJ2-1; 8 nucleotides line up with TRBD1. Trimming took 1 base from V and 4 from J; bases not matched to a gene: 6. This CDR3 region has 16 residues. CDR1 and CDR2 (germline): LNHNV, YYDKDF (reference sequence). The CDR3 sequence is CATSRATTGVYNEQFF. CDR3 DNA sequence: TGTGCCACCAGCAGAGCAACGACAGGGGTTTACAATGAGCAGTTCTTC. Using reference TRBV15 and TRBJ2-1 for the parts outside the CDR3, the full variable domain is DAMVIQNPRYQVTQFGKPVTLSCSQTLNHNVMYWYQQKSSQAPKLLFHYYDKDFNNEADTPDNFQSRRPNTSFCFLDIRSPGLGDTAMYLCATSRATTGVYNEQFFGPGTRLTVL.

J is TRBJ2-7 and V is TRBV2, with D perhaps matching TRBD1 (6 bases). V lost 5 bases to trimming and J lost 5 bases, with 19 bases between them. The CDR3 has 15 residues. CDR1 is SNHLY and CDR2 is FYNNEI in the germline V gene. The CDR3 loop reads CASSRKGHGPHEQYF. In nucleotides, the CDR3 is TGTGCCAGCAGTCGGAAGGGACATGGACCCCACGAGCAGTACTTC.

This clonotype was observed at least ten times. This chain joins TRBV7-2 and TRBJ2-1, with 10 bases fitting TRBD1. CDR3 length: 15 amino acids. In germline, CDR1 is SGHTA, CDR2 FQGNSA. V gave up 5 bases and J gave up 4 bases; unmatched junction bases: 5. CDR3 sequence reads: CASSLGQGGYNEQFF. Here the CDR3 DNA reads TGTGCCAGCAGCCTAGGACAGGGGGGATACAATGAGCAGTTCTTC.